This T cell receptor beta chain is drawn from a study of blood T cell repertoires in COVID-19. The overall study: Sites in the United States, Italy and Spain provided acute and convalescent COVID-19 samples. Nucleic acid was either cDNA or gDNA, and it came from T cells, B-cell-depleted T cells, or PBMCs.

V shed 2 bases, J shed 14 bases, and the junction held 8 bases outside the gene matches. This CDR3 has 15 residues. Germline loops: CDR1 MDHEN, CDR2 SYDVKM. The assay was immunoSEQ multiplex PCR, and TCRdb's table has in-frame clones only and misses some. The sample has about 520,000 clones, 80% to 90% seen once; the top ten hold 3.2%. Sequencing was done on a sample of peripheral blood. The sequence was obtained from a human donor in a cohort sampled during active COVID-19. The chain carries TRBV28 and TRBJ2-3, with 15 positions matching TRBD2. The DNA for the CDR3 is TGTGCCAGCAGTTTACAATCGGGACTAGCGGGAGGAATGTATTTT. This gives the protein CASSLQSGLAGGMYF.